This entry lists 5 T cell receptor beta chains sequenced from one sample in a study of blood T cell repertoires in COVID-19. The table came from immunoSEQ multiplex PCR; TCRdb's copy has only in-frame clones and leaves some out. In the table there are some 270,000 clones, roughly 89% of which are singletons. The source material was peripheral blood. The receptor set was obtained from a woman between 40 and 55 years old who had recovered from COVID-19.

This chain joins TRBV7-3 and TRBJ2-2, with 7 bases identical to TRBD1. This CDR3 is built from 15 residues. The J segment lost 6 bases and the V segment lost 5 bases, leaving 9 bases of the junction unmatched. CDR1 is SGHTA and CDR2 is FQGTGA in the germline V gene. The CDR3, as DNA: TGTGCCAGCAGCATGGTAGGGGGCGGTGCCGGGGAGCTGTTTTTT. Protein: CASSMVGGGAGELFF.

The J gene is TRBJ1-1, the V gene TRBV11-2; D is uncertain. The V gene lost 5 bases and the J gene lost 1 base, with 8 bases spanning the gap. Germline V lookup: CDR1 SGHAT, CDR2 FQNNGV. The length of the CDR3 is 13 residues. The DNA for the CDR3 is TGTGCCAGCAGCCTTGGCCCGAACACTGAAGCTTTCTTT. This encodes CASSLGPNTEAFF. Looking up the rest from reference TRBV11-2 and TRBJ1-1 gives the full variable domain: EAGVAQSPRYKIIEKRQSVAFWCNPISGHATLYWYQQILGQGPKLLIQFQNNGVVDDSQLPKDRFSAERLKGVDSTLKIQPAKLEDSAVYLCASSLGPNTEAFFGQGTRLTVV.

CDR3 DNA: TGCGCCAGCAGCCTTGGGACTAGCGGAAACCAAGAGACCCAGTACTTC. This gives the protein CASSLGTSGNQETQYF. V gene TRBV5-1 combines with J gene TRBJ2-5, with 11 nucleotides matching TRBD2. Germline CDR1 SGHRS, CDR2 YFSETQ. J gave up 0 bases and V 4 bases, and 5 bases lay outside the gene matches. The CDR3 contains 16 residues.

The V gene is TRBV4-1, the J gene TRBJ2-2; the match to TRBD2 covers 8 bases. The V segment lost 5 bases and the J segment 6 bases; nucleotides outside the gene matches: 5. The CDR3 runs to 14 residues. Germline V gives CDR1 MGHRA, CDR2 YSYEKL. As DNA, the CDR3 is TGCGCCAGCAGCGCCCGGGGGGGTTCCGGGGAGCTGTTTTTT. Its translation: CASSARGGSGELFF.

The CDR3 bases are TGTGCCAGTAGTCAGGGACAGGTCTCCTACGAGCAGTACTTC. Encoded protein: CASSQGQVSYEQYF. The V call is TRBV19, the J call TRBJ2-7, with 8 positions matching TRBD1. This CDR3 spans 14 amino acids. Looked up from germline, CDR1 is LNHDA and CDR2 is SQIVND (reference sequence). V lost 5 bases and J lost 0; bases outside the gene matches: 3.